The clone carrying this T cell receptor (beta chain) was seen a few times. Antigen specificity is unknown. It was cDNA, reverse transcribed from extracted RNA, that served as the sequencing template. Sequencing used immunoSEQ multiplex PCR; TCRdb keeps in-frame clones, though not all of them. Of fewer than 150,000 clones listed, under 40% are singletons. This entry belongs to a study of CD8+ T cells in alopecia areata. Overall study context: Tofacitinib was taken orally by treated patients, and the dose was 5 to 10 mg twice daily. Study results and caveats: Affected lesional scalp, above all in alopecia totalis/universalis, was more clonal than normal scalp. Patients shared TCRs less clearly than mice did, possibly owing to HLA.

In alopecia areata patients, both lesional scalp punch biopsies and peripheral blood were collected. Sample: CD4+ T cells sorted from blood. The clonotype was recovered from a human donor with alopecia areata.

As DNA, the CDR3 is TGCGCCAGCAGCTTGGGAGCAGGGACCCCCTACGAGCAGTACTTC. Translated, it gives CASSLGAGTPYEQYF. The chain combines TRBV5-1 with TRBJ2-7; the D gene could be TRBD1 or TRBD2 (5 bases each). Germline V gives CDR1 SGHRS, CDR2 YFSETQ. The CDR3 runs to 15 residues. Trimming took off 0 bases at V and 2 bases at J, with 12 bases between the two ends. Full variable domain (remainder filled in from reference TRBV5-1 and TRBJ2-7): KAGVTQTPRYLIKTRGQQVTLSCSPISGHRSVSWYQQTPGQGLQFLFEYFSETQRNKGNFPGRFSGRQFSNSRSEMNVSTLELGDSALYLCASSLGAGTPYEQYFGPGTRLTVT.